These T cell receptor beta chains were read from a single sample in a study of T cells in narcolepsy. The method was immunoSEQ multiplex PCR; TCRdb's version includes in-frame clones alone and lacks a portion of them. The sample holds about 17,000 clones, 72% seen once. Sequenced material: CD45RA- memory CD8+ T cells from PBMCs. The receptors were gathered from a human donor with narcolepsy. The CDR3 runs from the conserved cysteine through the conserved F or W. A D gene is named only where the DNA matches it firmly. The size field is filled for only some rows; it gives once, few, many or a size class.

cdr3_aa,cdr3_nt,d_call,v_call,j_call,clone_size
CASSIGGMGDEAFF,TGTGCCAGTAGTATTGGGGGAATGGGGGATGAAGCTTTCTTT,.,TRBV19,TRBJ1-1,.
CASGLRQTNYGYTF,TGTGCTAGTGGTTTGAGGCAGACCAACTATGGCTACACCTTC,.,TRBV12-5,TRBJ1-2,.
CASTPSSGRTYNEQFF,TGTGCCAGCACCCCCAGTAGCGGGAGGACCTACAATGAGCAGTTCTTC,TRBD2,TRBV2,TRBJ2-1,.
CASSSYDRGRMNTEAFF,TGCGCCAGCAGCTCATATGACAGGGGGCGGATGAACACTGAAGCTTTCTTT,TRBD1,TRBV5-1,TRBJ1-1,.
CASSLEGYTF,TGTGCCAGCAGCTTAGAAGGCTACACCTTC,.,TRBV7-9,TRBJ1-2,.
CASSWTSPGTGDYNEQFF,TGCGCCAGCAGCTGGACATCCCCCGGGACAGGGGACTACAATGAGCAGTTCTTC,TRBD1,TRBV5-1,TRBJ2-1,few
CASSDRDDTEAFF,TGTGCCAGCAGTGACCGGGATGACACTGAAGCTTTCTTT,.,TRBV6-4,TRBJ1-1,.
CASSYSIQPGFSGYTF,TGTGCCAGCAGTTACTCGATTCAGCCAGGGTTTAGTGGCTACACCTTC,.,TRBV6-5,TRBJ1-2,.
CASSWTGAFSGANVLTF,TGTGCCAGCAGCTGGACAGGGGCCTTCTCTGGGGCCAACGTCCTGACTTTC,TRBD1,TRBV27,TRBJ2-6,.
CSVSDRINYGYTF,TGCAGCGTCTCCGACAGGATAAACTATGGCTACACCTTC,.,TRBV29-1,TRBJ1-2,few